This TCR beta chain originates from a study of cytotoxic CD8 clonotypes in ibrutinib-treated CLL. Study information: On average, more than 80,000 productive rearrangements and about 280,000 productive templates per sample. General study results and limits: Clonality went higher at ibrutinib response and then dropped back toward baseline at progression. Public clonotypes, an uncommon group, contracted or remained stable on treatment.

Germline assignment: CDR1 ENHRY and CDR2 SYGVKD. V lost 8 bases and J 4 bases, leaving 14 bases between the germline ends. CDR3 size: 13 residues. TCRdb keeps only in-frame clones here, not all; method: immunoSEQ multiplex PCR. The sample carries under 200,000 clones, about 80% recorded once. Of note for this clone: Its target is unknown.

This clonotype was sampled from a human donor with chronic lymphocytic leukemia. The starting material was PBMCs, obtained after 24 months of ibrutinib treatment. V gene TRBV10-3 combines with J gene TRBJ1-2; no firm D call. The CDR3 protein is CAIHGGSSYGYTF. The CDR3 coding sequence is TGTGCCATCCACGGAGGGTCAAGCTATGGCTACACCTTC.